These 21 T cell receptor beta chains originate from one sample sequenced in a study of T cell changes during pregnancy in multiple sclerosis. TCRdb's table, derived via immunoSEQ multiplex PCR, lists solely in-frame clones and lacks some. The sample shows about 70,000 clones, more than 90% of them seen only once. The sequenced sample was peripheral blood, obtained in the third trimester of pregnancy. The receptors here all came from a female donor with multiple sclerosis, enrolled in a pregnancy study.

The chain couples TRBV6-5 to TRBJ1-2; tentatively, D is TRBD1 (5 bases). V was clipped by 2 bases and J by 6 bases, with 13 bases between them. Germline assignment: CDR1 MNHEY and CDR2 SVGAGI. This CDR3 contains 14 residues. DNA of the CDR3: TGTGCCAGCAGTTACCAAGGGGCTGGGGATGGCTACACCTTC. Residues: CASSYQGAGDGYTF.

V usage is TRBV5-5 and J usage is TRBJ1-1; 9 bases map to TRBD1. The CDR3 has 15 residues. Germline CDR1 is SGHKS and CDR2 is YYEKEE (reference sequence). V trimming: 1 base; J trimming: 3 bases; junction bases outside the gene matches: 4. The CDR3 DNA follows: TGTGCCAGCAGCTTGCGGACAGGGGAGGACACTGAAGCTTTCTTT. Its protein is CASSLRTGEDTEAFF.

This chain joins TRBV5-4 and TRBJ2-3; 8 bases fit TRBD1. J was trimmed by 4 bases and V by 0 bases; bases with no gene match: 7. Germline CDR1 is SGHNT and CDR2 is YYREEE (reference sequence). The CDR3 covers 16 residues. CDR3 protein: CASSLVAGGASDTQYF. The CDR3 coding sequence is TGTGCCAGCAGCTTGGTAGCAGGGGGCGCTTCAGATACGCAGTATTTT.

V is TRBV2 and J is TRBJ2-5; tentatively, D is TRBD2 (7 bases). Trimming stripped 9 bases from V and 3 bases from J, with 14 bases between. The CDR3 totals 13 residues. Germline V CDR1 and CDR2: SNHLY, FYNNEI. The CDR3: CARRGGGEETQYF. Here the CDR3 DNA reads TGTGCCAGGAGGGGGGGAGGGGAAGAGACCCAGTACTTC.

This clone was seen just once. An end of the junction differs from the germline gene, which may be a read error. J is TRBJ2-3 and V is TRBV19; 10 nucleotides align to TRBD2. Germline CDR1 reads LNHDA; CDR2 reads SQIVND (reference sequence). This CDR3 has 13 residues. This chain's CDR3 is CAGSRGLADTQYF. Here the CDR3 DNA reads TGTGCCGGTAGTAGGGGACTAGCGGATACGCAGTATTTT.

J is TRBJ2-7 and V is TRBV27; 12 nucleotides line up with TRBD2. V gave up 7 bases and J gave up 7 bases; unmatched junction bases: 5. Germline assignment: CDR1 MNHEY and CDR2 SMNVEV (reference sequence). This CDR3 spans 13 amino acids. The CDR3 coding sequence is TGTGCCAGCAAACTAGCGGGAGGTAGAGAGCAGTACTTC. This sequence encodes CASKLAGGREQYF.

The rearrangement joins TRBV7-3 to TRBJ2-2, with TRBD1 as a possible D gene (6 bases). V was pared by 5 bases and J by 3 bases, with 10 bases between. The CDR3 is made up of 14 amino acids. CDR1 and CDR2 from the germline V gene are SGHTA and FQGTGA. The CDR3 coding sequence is TGTGCCAGCAGCGTCAACAGGGACACCGGGGAGCTGTTTTTT. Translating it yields CASSVNRDTGELFF.

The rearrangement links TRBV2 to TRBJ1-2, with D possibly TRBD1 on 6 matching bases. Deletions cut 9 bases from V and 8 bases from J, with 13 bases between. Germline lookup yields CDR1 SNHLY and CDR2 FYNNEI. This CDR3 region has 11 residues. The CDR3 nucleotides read TGTGCCAGAAGGGGGGGAAGGGGCTACACCTTC. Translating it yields CARRGGRGYTF.

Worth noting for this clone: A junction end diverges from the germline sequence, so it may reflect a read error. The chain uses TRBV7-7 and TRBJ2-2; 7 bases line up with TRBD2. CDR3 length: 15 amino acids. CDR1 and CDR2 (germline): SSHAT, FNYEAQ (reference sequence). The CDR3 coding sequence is TGTGCTAGCAGTCCCGGGGGGACGAACACCGGGGAGCTGTTTTTT. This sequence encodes CASSPGGTNTGELFF. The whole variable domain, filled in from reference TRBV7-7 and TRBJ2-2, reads GAGVSQSPRYKVTKRGQDVTLRCDPISSHATLYWYQQALGQGPEFLTYFNYEAQPDKSGLPSDRFSAERPEGSISTLTIQRTEQRDSAMYRCASSPGGTNTGELFFGEGSRLTVL.

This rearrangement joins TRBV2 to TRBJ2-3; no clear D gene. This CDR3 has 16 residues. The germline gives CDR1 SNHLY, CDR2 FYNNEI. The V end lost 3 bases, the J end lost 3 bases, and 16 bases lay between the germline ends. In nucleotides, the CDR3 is TGTGCCAGCAGTGATGAGACTTTACGCCCGACAGATACGCAGTATTTT. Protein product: CASSDETLRPTDTQYF. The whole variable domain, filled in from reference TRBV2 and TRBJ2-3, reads EPEVTQTPSHQVTQMGQEVILRCVPISNHLYFYWYRQILGQKVEFLVSFYNNEISEKSEIFDDQFSVERPDGSNFTLKIRSTKLEDSAMYFCASSDETLRPTDTQYFGPGTRLTVL.

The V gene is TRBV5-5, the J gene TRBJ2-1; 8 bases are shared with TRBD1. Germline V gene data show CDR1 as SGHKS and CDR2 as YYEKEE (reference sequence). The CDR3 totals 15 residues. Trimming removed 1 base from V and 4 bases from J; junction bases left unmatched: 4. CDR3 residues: CASSLSRTGYNEQFF. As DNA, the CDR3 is TGTGCCAGCAGCTTGTCTCGGACAGGGTACAATGAGCAGTTCTTC.

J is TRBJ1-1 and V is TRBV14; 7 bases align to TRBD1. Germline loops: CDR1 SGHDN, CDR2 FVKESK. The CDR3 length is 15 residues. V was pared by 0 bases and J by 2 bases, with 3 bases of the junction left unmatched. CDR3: CASSQDPGGNTEAFF. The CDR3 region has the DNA TGTGCCAGCAGCCAAGATCCAGGGGGAAACACTGAAGCTTTCTTT.

The CDR3 sequence: CASSEVAGGATNEKLFF. CDR3 DNA sequence: TGTGCCAGCAGCGAGGTGGCGGGGGGGGCAACTAATGAAAAACTGTTTTTT. The rearrangement links TRBV5-5 to TRBJ1-4; maybe TRBD1 (5 bases). Germline values: CDR1 SGHKS, CDR2 YYEKEE (reference sequence). The V end was cut by 4 bases, the J end by 0 bases, with 16 bases between. The CDR3 contains 17 residues.

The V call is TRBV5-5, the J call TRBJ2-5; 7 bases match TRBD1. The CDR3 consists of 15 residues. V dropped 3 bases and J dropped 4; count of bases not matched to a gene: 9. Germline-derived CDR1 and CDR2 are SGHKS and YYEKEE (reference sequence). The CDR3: CASSSGQVYGETQYF. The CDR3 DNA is TGTGCCAGCAGCTCCGGACAGGTTTATGGAGAGACCCAGTACTTC.

CDR3 nucleotides: TGTGCCAGCTCACCTCCCTTAATGACAGGTGGTGTCTCTGGGGCCAACGTCCTGACTTTC. Amino acid sequence: CASSPPLMTGGVSGANVLTF. The chain is built from TRBV18 and TRBJ2-6; D possibly corresponds to TRBD1 (6 bases). CDR3 length equals 20 residues. Deletions cut 3 bases from V and 0 bases from J, with 21 bases between. Per germline, CDR1 KGHSH and CDR2 LQKENI.

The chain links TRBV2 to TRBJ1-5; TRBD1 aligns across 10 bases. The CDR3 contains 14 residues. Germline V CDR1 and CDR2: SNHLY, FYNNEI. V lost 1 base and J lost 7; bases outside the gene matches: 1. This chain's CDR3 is CASSEGGQGQPQHF. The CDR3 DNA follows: TGTGCCAGCAGTGAAGGGGGACAGGGGCAGCCCCAGCATTTT.

In nucleotides, the CDR3 is TGTGCCAGCAGCTTCCTCTCTGGGGCCAACGTCCTGACTTTC. Translated, it gives CASSFLSGANVLTF. The rearrangement uses TRBV6-5 and TRBJ2-6; no firm D call. The germline gives CDR1 MNHEY, CDR2 SVGAGI. The length of the CDR3 is 14 residues. V dropped 6 bases and J dropped 0 bases, with 6 bases sitting between them.

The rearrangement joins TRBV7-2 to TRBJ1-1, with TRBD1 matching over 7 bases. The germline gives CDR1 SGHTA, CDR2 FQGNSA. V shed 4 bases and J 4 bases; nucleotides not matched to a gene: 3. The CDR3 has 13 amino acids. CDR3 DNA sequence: TGTGCCAGCAGCTGGGGACAGAGCACTGAAGCTTTCTTT. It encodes CASSWGQSTEAFF.

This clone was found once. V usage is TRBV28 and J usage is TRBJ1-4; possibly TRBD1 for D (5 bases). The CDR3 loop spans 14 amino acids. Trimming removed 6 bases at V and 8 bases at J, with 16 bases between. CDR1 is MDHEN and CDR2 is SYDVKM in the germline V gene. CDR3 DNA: TGTGCCAGCAGGCCGCAGGGTGCTGTGGAAAAACTGTTTTTT. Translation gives CASRPQGAVEKLFF.

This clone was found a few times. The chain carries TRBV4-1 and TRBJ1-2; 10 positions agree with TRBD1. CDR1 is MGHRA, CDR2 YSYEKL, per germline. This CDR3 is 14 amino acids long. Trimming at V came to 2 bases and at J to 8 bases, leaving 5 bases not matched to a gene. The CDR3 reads CASSQPGTGEGYTF. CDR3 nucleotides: TGCGCCAGCAGCCAACCCGGGACAGGGGAAGGCTACACCTTC.

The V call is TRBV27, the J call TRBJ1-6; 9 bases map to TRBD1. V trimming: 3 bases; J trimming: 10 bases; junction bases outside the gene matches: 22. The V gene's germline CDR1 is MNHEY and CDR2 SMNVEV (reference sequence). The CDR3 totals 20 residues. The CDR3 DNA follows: TGTGCCAGCAGTTTGAAAGAGGATCCCGGGACAGGGTGTCGTTGCTCACCCCTCCACTTT. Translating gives CASSLKEDPGTGCRCSPLHF.